A single sample gave rise to the 11 T cell receptor beta chains below, sequenced in a study of shared clonotypes between healthy human individuals. Only in-frame clones appear in the TCRdb table, and some are missing; sequencing was by immunoSEQ multiplex PCR. The sample has 2 million to 2.5 million clones, more than 85% seen once. Sample: naive CD4+ T cells from PBMCs. Documented subset: CD45RA+ positively selected. These receptors were collected from a man between 18 and 35 years old in good health. Some clones in this sample may be carry-over from other donors' samples.

A remark on this clone: The same CDR3 arises from other DNA sequences in this sample as well. The chain is built from TRBV18 and TRBJ2-7; 7 bases line up with TRBD1. The germline V gene encodes CDR1 KGHSH and CDR2 LQKENI. After removal of 6 bases from V and 1 base from J, the junction contained 6 bases not matched to a gene. The CDR3 has 14 amino acids. CDR3 bases: TGTGCCAGCTCCCCCAGACAGGGTTCCTACGAGCAGTACTTC. It yields the protein CASSPRQGSYEQYF.

There are a few counts of this clone. V is TRBV2 and J is TRBJ2-1; D is possibly TRBD2 (6 bases). Trimming took off 3 bases at V and 8 bases at J, with 14 bases between the two ends. The CDR3 totals 14 residues. Germline V CDR1 and CDR2: SNHLY, FYNNEI. For the CDR3, the DNA is TGTGCCAGCAGTGAGTCGACTAGGTATGATGAGCAGTTCTTC. It is translated as CASSESTRYDEQFF.

This chain connects TRBV21-1 to TRBJ1-1. TRBV21-1 is tagged as a pseudogene. CDR3 length equals 16 residues. CDR3 in DNA: TGTGCCAGCAGCGCACACCCCGCGGGACTGCGCACTGAAGCTTTCTTT. Its translation: CASSAHPAGLRTEAFF.

The table lists this clone with a count of one. V usage is TRBV11-2 and J usage is TRBJ2-7, with TRBD1 matching over 8 bases. The CDR3 runs to 15 residues. Germline V gene sequence: CDR1 SGHAT, CDR2 FQNNGV. The junction had 8 bases not matched to a gene; V was cut back by 5 bases and J by 2 bases. The DNA of the CDR3 is TGTGCCAGCAGCCCCCGACAGGGGATTACCTACGAGCAGTACTTC. Its translation is CASSPRQGITYEQYF.

The chain recombines TRBV18 with TRBJ2-2; D is undetermined. The V and J ends lost 4 bases and 2 bases respectively, with 14 bases between them. CDR3 length: 16 amino acids. The germline CDR1 and CDR2 sequences are KGHSH and LQKENI. In DNA, the CDR3 is TGTGCCAGCTCACTAGGTCAGCCCAAAAACACCGGGGAGCTGTTTTTT. It translates to CASSLGQPKNTGELFF.

V gene TRBV5-1 combines with J gene TRBJ2-3; D unresolved. V was pared by 1 base and J by 4 bases, with 13 bases between. The CDR3 is made up of 15 amino acids. Germline values: CDR1 SGHRS, CDR2 YFSETQ. The CDR3 nucleotides are TGCGCCAGCAGCTTGTCGGCCAGTCCGCCAGATACGCAGTATTTT. Encoded protein: CASSLSASPPDTQYF.

This clone was detected once. V gene TRBV6-5 combines with J gene TRBJ2-1; weak D call: TRBD2 (5 bases). CDR3 length: 11 amino acids. The germline V gene encodes CDR1 MNHEY and CDR2 SVGAGI. V dropped 8 bases and J dropped 7 bases, with 9 bases sitting between them. The CDR3 bases are TGTGCCAGCGTAGCGCGGAATGAGCAGTTCTTC. Translated: CASVARNEQFF.

In nucleotides, the CDR3 is TGTGCCAGCGGACTTCCGGGCCCCCTTCCCTATGGCTACACCTTC. It is translated as CASGLPGPLPYGYTF. This chain uses TRBV27 with TRBJ1-2; D not certain. The CDR3 runs 15 residues. Per germline, CDR1 MNHEY and CDR2 SMNVEV (reference sequence). V lost 8 bases and J 4 bases, leaving 20 bases between the germline ends.

In DNA, the CDR3 is TGTGCCAGTAGTATCAGGGATTACGCCTACGAGCAGTACTTC. Its protein is CASSIRDYAYEQYF. The chain uses TRBV19 and TRBJ2-7; possibly TRBD1 for D (5 bases). Germline V gene sequence: CDR1 LNHDA, CDR2 SQIVND (reference sequence). Trimming pared 3 bases from V and 2 bases from J, leaving 11 bases between. The CDR3 contains 14 residues.

The chain couples TRBV2 to TRBJ1-2, with D possibly TRBD1 on 6 matching bases. Trimming took off 5 bases at V and 5 bases at J, with 12 bases between the two ends. This CDR3 is built from 13 residues. The germline V gene encodes CDR1 SNHLY and CDR2 FYNNEI. CDR3 protein: CASSRTEKYGYTF. The DNA for the CDR3 is TGTGCCAGCAGTCGGACAGAGAAGTATGGCTACACCTTC.

As regards this clone: Other DNA sequences of this sample code for an identical CDR3. The chain joins TRBV5-1 to TRBJ1-4; 7 bases agree with TRBD1. Germline CDR1 reads SGHRS; CDR2 reads YFSETQ. V dropped 0 bases and J dropped 4; count of bases not matched to a gene: 6. The CDR3 totals 16 residues. The CDR3 spells CASSLGRGQVNEKLFF. The CDR3 bases are TGCGCCAGCAGCTTGGGGAGGGGGCAAGTTAATGAAAAACTGTTTTTT.